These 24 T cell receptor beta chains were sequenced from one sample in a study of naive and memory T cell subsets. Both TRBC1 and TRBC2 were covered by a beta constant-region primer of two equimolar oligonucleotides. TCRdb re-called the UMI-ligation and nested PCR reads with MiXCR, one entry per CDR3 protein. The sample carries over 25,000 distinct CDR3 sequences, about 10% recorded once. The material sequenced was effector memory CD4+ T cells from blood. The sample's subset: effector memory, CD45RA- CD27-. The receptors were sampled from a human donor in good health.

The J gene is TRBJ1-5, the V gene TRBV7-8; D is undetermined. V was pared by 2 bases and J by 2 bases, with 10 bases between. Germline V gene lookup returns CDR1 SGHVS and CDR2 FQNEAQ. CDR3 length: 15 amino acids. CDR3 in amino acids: CASSLTTWGNQPQHF. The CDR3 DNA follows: TGTGCCAGCAGCTTAACTACCTGGGGCAATCAGCCCCAGCATTTT.

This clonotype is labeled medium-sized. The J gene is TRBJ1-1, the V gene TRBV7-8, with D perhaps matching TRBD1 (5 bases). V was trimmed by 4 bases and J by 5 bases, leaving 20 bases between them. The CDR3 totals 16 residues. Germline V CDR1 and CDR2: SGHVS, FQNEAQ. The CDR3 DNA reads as TGTGCCAGCAGCTCGTTACGGGGGACCGTCAAGACTGAAGCTTTCTTT. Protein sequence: CASSSLRGTVKTEAFF. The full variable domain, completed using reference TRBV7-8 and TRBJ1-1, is GAGVSQSPRYKVAKRGQDVALRCDPISGHVSLFWYQQALGQGPEFLTYFQNEAQLDKSGLPSDRFFAERPEGSVSTLKIQRTQQEDSAVYLCASSSLRGTVKTEAFFGQGTRLTVV.

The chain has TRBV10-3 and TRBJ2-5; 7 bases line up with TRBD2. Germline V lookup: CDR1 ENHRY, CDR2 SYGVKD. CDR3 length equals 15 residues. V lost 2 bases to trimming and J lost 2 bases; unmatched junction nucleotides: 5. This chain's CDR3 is CAISEASGAQETQYF. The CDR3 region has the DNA TGTGCCATCAGTGAGGCTAGCGGAGCACAAGAGACCCAGTACTTC.

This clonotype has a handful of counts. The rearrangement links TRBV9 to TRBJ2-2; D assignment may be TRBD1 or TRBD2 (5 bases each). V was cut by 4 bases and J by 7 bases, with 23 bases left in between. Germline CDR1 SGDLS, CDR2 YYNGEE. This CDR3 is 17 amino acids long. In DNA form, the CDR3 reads TGTGCCAGCAGCCCCTCACGGGACCCTCTATTAATCGGGGAGCTGTTTTTT. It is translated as CASSPSRDPLLIGELFF.

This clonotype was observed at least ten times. DNA for the CDR3: TGTGCCAGTAGCCTCGACTTCCGGGACCGTCCCTACAATGAGCAGTTCTTC. It codes for CASSLDFRDRPYNEQFF. This chain uses TRBV19 with TRBJ2-1; D could derive from TRBD1 or TRBD2 (5 bases each). Germline lookup yields CDR1 LNHDA and CDR2 SQIVND (reference sequence). The germline V and J ends were trimmed by 6 bases and 2 bases, with 20 bases remaining between them. The CDR3 spans 17 residues.

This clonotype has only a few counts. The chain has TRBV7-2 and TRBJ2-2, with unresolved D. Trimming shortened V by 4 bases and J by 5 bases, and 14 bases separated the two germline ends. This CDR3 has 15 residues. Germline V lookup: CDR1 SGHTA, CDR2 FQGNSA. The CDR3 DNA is TGTGCCAGCAGCTATCGCAATGGGAATACCGGGGAGCTGTTTTTT. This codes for CASSYRNGNTGELFF.

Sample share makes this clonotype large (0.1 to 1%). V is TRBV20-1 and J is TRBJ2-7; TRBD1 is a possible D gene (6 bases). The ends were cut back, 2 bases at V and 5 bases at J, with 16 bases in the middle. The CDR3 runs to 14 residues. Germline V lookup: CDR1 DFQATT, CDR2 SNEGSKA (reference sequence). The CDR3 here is CSARPAGQRHEQYF. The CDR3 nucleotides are TGCAGTGCTAGACCCGCAGGACAGAGGCACGAGCAGTACTTC.

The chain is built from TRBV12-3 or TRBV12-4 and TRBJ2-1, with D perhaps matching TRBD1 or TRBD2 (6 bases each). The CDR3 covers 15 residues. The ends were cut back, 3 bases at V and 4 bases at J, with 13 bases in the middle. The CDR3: CASSLSGARYNEQFF. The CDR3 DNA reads TGTGCCAGCAGTTTGTCGGGGGCGAGGTACAATGAGCAGTTCTTC.

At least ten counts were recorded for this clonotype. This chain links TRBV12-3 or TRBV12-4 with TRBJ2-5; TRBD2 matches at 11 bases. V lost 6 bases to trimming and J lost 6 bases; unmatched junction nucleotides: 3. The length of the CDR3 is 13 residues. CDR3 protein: CASSLAGGQTQYF. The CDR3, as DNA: TGTGCCAGCAGCCTAGCGGGGGGCCAGACCCAGTACTTC.

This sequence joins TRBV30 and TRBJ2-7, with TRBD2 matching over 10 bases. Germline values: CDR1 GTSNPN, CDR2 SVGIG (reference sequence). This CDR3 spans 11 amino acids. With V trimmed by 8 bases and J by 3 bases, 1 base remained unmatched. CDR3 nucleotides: TGTGCCGCTAGCGGGAGCTACGAGCAGTACTTC. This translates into CAASGSYEQYF.

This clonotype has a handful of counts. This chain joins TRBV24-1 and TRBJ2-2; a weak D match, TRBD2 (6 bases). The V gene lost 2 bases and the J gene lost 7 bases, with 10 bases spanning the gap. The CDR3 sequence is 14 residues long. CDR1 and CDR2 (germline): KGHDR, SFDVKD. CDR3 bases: TGTGCCACCAGTGATTGGCGGGGTAGCGGGGAGCTGTTTTTT. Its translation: CATSDWRGSGELFF.

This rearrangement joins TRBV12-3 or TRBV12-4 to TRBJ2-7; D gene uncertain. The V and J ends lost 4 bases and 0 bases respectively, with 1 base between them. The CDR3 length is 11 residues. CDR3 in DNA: TGTGCCAGCAGTTCCTCCTACGAGCAGTACTTC. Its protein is CASSSSYEQYF.

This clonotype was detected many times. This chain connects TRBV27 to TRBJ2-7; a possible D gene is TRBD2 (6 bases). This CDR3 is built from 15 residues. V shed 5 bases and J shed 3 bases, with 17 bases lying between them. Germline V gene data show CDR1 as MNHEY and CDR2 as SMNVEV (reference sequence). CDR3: CASSVDWGTYYEQYF. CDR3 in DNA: TGTGCCAGCAGTGTCGATTGGGGGACTTACTACGAGCAGTACTTC.

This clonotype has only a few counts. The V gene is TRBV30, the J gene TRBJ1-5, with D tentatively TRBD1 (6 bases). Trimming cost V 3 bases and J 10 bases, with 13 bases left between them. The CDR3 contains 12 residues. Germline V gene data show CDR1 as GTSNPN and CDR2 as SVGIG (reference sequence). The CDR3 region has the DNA TGTGCCTGGAGCCTCAGGGGCCACCCCCAGCATTTT. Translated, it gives CAWSLRGHPQHF.

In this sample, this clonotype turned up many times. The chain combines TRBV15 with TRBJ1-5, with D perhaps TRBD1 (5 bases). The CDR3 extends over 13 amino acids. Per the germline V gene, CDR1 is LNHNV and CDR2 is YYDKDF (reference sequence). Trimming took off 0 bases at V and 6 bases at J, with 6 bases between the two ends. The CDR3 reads CATSREGVQPQHF. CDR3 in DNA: TGTGCCACCAGCAGAGAGGGGGTTCAGCCCCAGCATTTT.

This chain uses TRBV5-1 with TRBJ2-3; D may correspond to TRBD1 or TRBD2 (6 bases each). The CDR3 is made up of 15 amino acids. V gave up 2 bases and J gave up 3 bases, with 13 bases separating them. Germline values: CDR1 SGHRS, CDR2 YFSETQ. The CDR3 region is CASSFNGGGTDTQYF. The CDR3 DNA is TGCGCCAGCAGCTTCAACGGGGGCGGAACAGATACGCAGTATTTT.

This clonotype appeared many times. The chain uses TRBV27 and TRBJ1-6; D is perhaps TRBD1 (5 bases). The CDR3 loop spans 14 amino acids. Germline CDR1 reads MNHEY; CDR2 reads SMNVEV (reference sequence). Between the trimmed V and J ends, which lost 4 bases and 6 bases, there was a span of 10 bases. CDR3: CASSSTTANSPLHF. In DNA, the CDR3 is TGTGCCAGCAGTTCTACGACAGCTAATTCACCCCTCCACTTT.

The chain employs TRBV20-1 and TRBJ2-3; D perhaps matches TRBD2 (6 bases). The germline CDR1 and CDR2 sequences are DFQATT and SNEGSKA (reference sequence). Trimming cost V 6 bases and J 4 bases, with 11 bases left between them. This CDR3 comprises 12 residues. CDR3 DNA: TGCAGTGCCGGGACTGGCTCAGATACGCAGTATTTT. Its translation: CSAGTGSDTQYF.

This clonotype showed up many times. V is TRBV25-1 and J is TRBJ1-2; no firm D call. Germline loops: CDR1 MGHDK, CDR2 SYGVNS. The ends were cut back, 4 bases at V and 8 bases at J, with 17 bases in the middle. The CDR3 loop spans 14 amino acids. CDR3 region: CASSVFWPSGGYTF. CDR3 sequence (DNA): TGTGCCAGCAGTGTCTTCTGGCCTTCCGGAGGCTACACCTTC.

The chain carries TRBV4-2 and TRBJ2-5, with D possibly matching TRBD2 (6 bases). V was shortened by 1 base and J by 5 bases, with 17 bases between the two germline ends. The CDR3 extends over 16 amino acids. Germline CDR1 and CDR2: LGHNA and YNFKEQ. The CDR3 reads CASSQAGVTVRETQYF. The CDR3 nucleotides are TGTGCCAGCAGCCAAGCGGGAGTCACGGTTAGGGAGACCCAGTACTTC.

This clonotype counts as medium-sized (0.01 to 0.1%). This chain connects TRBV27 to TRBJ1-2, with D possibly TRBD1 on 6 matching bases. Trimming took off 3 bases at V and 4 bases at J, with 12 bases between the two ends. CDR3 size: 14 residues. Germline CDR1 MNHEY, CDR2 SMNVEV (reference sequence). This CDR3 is CASSFTGQPYGYTF. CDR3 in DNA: TGTGCCAGCAGTTTTACCGGACAGCCCTATGGCTACACCTTC.

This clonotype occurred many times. The CDR3 here is CASRGQMNTGELFF. The CDR3 DNA follows: TGTGCCAGCAGGGGACAGATGAACACCGGGGAGCTGTTTTTT. The chain joins TRBV2 to TRBJ2-2, with 7 bases aligning to TRBD1. The CDR3 totals 14 residues. V dropped 6 bases and J dropped 1; count of bases not matched to a gene: 2. Germline V gene data show CDR1 as SNHLY and CDR2 as FYNNEI.

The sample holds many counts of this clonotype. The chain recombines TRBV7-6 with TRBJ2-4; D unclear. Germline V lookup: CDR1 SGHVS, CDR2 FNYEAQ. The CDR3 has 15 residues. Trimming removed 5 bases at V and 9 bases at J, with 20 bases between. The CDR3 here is CASSPSGSERAIQYF. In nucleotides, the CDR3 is TGTGCCAGCAGCCCCTCGGGTAGTGAGAGAGCCATTCAGTACTTC.

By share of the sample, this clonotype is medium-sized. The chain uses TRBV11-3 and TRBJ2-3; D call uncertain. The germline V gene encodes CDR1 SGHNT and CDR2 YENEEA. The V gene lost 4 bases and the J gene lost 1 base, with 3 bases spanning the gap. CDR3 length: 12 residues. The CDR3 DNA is TGTGCCAGCAGCTCTCGCACAGATACGCAGTATTTT. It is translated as CASSSRTDTQYF. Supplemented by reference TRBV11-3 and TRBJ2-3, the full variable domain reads EAGVVQSPRYKIIEKKQPVAFWCNPISGHNTLYWYLQNLGQGPELLIRYENEEAVDDSQLPKDRFSAERLKGVDSTLKIQPAELGDSAVYLCASSSRTDTQYFGPGTRLTVL.